This T cell receptor (beta chain) was documented in a study of CD8+ T cells in alopecia areata. On the study more broadly: Tofacitinib exposure lasted 6 to 18 months, followed by 6 months off drug.

The sample holds a few counts of this clone. Antigen unknown. Reverse transcription of extracted RNA yielded cDNA, which provided the sequencing template. Clones were read by immunoSEQ multiplex PCR, and TCRdb kept only the in-frame ones, dropping some. The sample gives fewer than 200,000 clones, approximately 60% of which show up once; 14% is in the top ten. Trimming took off 2 bases at V and 8 bases at J, with 6 bases between the two ends. There are 11 residues in the CDR3. This sample's treatment: oral pan-JAK inhibitor, 5-10 mg twice daily. Peripheral blood, together with lesional scalp punch biopsies, was collected from alopecia areata patients. General study points: Expanded CD8+ clones among the top 100, as well as scalp clonality, were significantly decreased by tofacitinib.

The TCR sequence derives from a human donor with alopecia areata. The chain uses TRBV23-1 and TRBJ1-2; D is unclear. TRBV23-1 qualifies as an ORF whose function is uncertain. The material was CD4+ T cells sorted from blood, obtained at week 24, from a patient treated with tofacitinib. DNA of the CDR3: TGCGCCAGCAGTCAAGGGCGGGGCTACACCTTC. As protein: CASSQGRGYTF.